The source of this T cell receptor (beta chain) is a study of T cell responses to AZD1222 COVID-19 vaccine. Study as a whole: Timing groups of about 4 and about 12 weeks for second doses were pooled.

Clones were read by immunoSEQ multiplex PCR, and TCRdb kept only the in-frame ones, dropping some. The sample shows about 110,000 clones, roughly 87% of them seen only once. General study points: Mostly white British, mostly female donors; authors suggested clonal diversity may be underestimated.

The CDR3 is 15 residues long. The ends lost 1 base at V and 10 bases at J; junction bases unmatched: 9. The germline V gene encodes CDR1 KGHSY and CDR2 FQNENV. In regard to this clone: Its matching antigen is unknown.

The TCR originated in an adult in good health. The starting material was peripheral blood, obtained on day 0 of AZD1222 vaccination. J is TRBJ2-4 and V is TRBV16; 8 bases line up with TRBD1. The CDR3 is CASSQLGQGVEIQYF. The CDR3 nucleotides read TGTGCCAGCAGCCAATTAGGACAGGGCGTCGAGATTCAGTACTTC.